This T cell receptor beta chain originates from a study of high-grade serous ovarian cancer treatment subgroups. Study at large: Each sample yielded on average roughly 7,000 unique TCR beta rearrangements from around 14,000 reads. Study outcomes and limitations: Repertoire similarity ranged roughly 0.095 to 0.8 between tumors of one patient. Without spatial data, bulk sequencing limits insight into HGSC tumor diversity.

The tumor samples were collected prior to definitive surgery or chemotherapy. Comment on this clone: Its antigen is still unknown.

The method was immunoSEQ multiplex PCR; TCRdb's version includes in-frame clones alone and lacks a portion of them. The sample carries under 3,500 clones, 55% to 80% recorded once. V was cut by 0 bases and J by 9 bases, with 9 bases left in between. This CDR3 region has 13 residues. CDR1 and CDR2 (germline): MNHEY, SVGAGI. This clonotype originated in a human donor with high-grade serous ovarian cancer. The chain joins TRBV6-5 to TRBJ2-4; D perhaps matches TRBD2 (5 bases). Material for sequencing was tumor tissue. The CDR3: CASSYSRGGIQYF. The DNA for the CDR3 is TGTGCCAGCAGTTACTCAAGAGGAGGCATTCAGTACTTC.